The present entry profiles one T cell receptor (beta chain) with its context. Its antigen is unidentified. This CDR3 contains 15 residues. CDR1 is SGDLS, CDR2 YYNGEE, per germline. The trim removed 0 bases at V and 2 bases at J, leaving 1 base unmatched. TCRdb fed the 5' RACE reads into MiXCR, producing one record per CDR3 protein. The sample comprises around 50,000 distinct CDR3 sequences, less than 9% of which are singletons, and 28% rests with the top ten. The data derive from a study of T cells after yellow fever vaccination. Whole-study findings and limits: The booster saw the reappearance of most primary-vaccination clones (nearly 98% CD4, 88% CD8). Abundant clonotypes from the bulk population could get into FACS-sorted repertoires as contaminants.

The sequencing here drew on CD8+ T cells sorted from PBMCs, taken less than 16 days after the first yellow fever vaccination. The chain has TRBV9 and TRBJ2-1, with 8 bases aligning to TRBD1. This receptor was identified in a man between 18 and 29 years old who received the YFV17D yellow fever vaccine. CDR3 sequence: CASSVGGQAYNEQFF. CDR3 DNA: TGTGCCAGCAGCGTAGGGGGACAGGCCTACAATGAGCAGTTCTTC.